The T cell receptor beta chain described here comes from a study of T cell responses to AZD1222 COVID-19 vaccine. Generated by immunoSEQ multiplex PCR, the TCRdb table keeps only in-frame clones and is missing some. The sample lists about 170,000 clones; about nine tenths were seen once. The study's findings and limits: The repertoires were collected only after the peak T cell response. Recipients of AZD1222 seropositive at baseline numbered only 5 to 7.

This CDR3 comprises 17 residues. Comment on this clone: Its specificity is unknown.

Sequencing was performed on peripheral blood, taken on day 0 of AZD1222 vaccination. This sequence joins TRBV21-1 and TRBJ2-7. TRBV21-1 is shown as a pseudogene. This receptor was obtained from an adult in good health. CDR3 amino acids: CASSKARLFLEAHEQYF. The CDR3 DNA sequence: TGTGCCAGCAGCAAAGCGCGTTTATTTTTGGAAGCTCACGAGCAGTACTTC.